This T cell receptor (beta chain) was retrieved from a study of blood T cells in healthy people across ages. CDR1 is MDHEN, CDR2 SYDVKM, per germline. CDR3 length: 11 residues. Trimming took off 6 bases at V and 6 bases at J, with 8 bases between the two ends. Primed by a sample-barcoded 5' primer and a J-beta primer mix, a second PCR proceeded for about 7 to 12 cycles. Via MiXCR, TCRdb re-called the 5' RACE reads, giving one row per CDR3 protein. The sample contains about a million distinct CDR3 sequences, around 54% of which appear only once. Sequenced sample: blood. The TCR sequence derives from an older woman in good health. The V gene is TRBV28, the J gene TRBJ1-2; weak D call: TRBD1 (5 bases). Here the CDR3 DNA reads TGTGCCAGCAGGCGGGGGGATGGCTACACCTTC. It encodes CASRRGDGYTF.